A selection of T cell receptor beta chains follows, all from one sample in a study of blood T cell repertoires in COVID-19. The table came from immunoSEQ multiplex PCR; TCRdb's copy has only in-frame clones and leaves some out. The sample has about 110,000 clones; around four fifths are singletons. The material sequenced was peripheral blood. These receptors originate from a woman aged 55-75 years with acute or convalescent COVID-19. Each CDR3 is given with its conserved first and last residue. D genes are given only for firm matches. A clone size is listed for some rows: how often the clone was seen (once, few, many), or a class if it is expanded.

TRBJ2-3 | . | . | TRBV3-1/TRBV3-2 | CASSPDQGAQYF | TGTGCCAGCAGCCCCGACCAGGGTGCGCAGTATTTT
TRBJ2-1 | TRBD2 | . | TRBV12-3/TRBV12-4 | CASSLAAGEEFF | TGTGCCAGCAGTTTAGCAGCGGGGGAGGAGTTCTTC
TRBJ2-1 | TRBD2 | . | TRBV10-3 | CAIRTSPDLEQFF | TGTGCCATCAGGACTAGCCCCGACCTTGAGCAGTTCTTC
TRBJ1-2 | TRBD1 | . | TRBV6-5 | CASSYSRDRGGYTF | TGTGCCAGCAGTTACTCACGGGACAGGGGCGGCTACACCTTC
TRBJ1-6 | TRBD1 | . | TRBV5-3 | CARSFTGGNSPLHF | TGTGCCAGAAGCTTCACAGGGGGTAATTCACCCCTCCACTTT
TRBJ1-1 | TRBD1 | . | TRBV7-2 | CASSSAGQVPEAFF | TGTGCCAGCAGCTCCGCGGGACAGGTACCTGAAGCTTTCTTT
TRBJ2-1 | TRBD2 | once | TRBV7-9 | CASSGLKGLAGVNEQFF | TGTGCCAGCAGCGGATTAAAGGGACTAGCGGGAGTCAATGAGCAGTTCTTC
TRBJ2-7 | . | . | TRBV28 | CASSDGRNLRGKRREQYF | TGTGCCAGCAGCGACGGGAGAAACCTTAGGGGTAAGAGACGGGAGCAGTACTTC
TRBJ2-7 | TRBD2 | . | TRBV18 | CASSPWAGGPYEQYF | TGTGCCAGCTCACCATGGGCGGGAGGGCCCTACGAGCAGTACTTC
TRBJ2-4 | TRBD2 | . | TRBV7-2 | CASSRAGKAKNIQYF | TGTGCCAGCAGCAGAGCGGGAAAAGCCAAAAACATTCAGTACTTC
TRBJ2-3 | TRBD2 | . | TRBV11-2 | CASRSGGETDTQYF | TGTGCCAGCAGGAGCGGGGGGGAAACAGATACGCAGTATTTT
TRBJ1-1 | . | . | TRBV19 | CASIPRGLDTEAFF | TGTGCCAGTATCCCCAGGGGATTAGACACTGAAGCTTTCTTT
TRBJ1-2 | . | . | TRBV2 | CASRLEGTRAGGYTF | TGTGCCAGCAGATTGGAGGGGACGAGGGCTGGGGGCTACACCTTC
TRBJ2-2 | TRBD2 | . | TRBV9 | CASSGLADTGELFF | TGTGCCAGCAGCGGACTAGCGGATACCGGGGAGCTGTTTTTT
TRBJ2-1 | TRBD1 | once | TRBV10-1 | CASTLCGQGAHRSSYNEQFF | TGCGCCAGCACCTTATGTGGACAGGGGGCGCATCGGAGCTCCTACAATGAGCAGTTCTTC
TRBJ2-3 | TRBD1 | once | TRBV5-1 | CASSLEGARYF | TGCGCCAGCAGCTTGGAGGGGGCAAGGTATTTT
TRBJ1-1 | . | . | TRBV3-1/TRBV3-2 | CASSQLPGYTEAFF | TGTGCCAGCAGCCAACTTCCGGGGTACACTGAAGCTTTCTTT
TRBJ1-2 | TRBD1 | . | TRBV12-3/TRBV12-4 | CASGQGSNYGYTF | TGTGCCAGCGGACAGGGGTCGAACTATGGCTACACCTTC
TRBJ1-2 | . | . | TRBV12-5 | CASAREQNYGYTF | TGTGCTAGTGCGAGGGAACAGAACTATGGCTACACCTTC
TRBJ1-4 | . | . | TRBV5-4 | CASRAGTENEKLFF | TGTGCCAGCAGGGCCGGCACGGAGAATGAAAAACTGTTTTTT
TRBJ1-5 | . | . | TRBV29-1 | CSVAQDLAQPQHF | TGCAGCGTTGCACAGGATCTTGCACAGCCCCAGCATTTT
TRBJ1-1 | TRBD1 | . | TRBV19 | CASSLGQTNTEAFF | TGTGCCAGTAGTCTGGGACAGACGAACACTGAAGCTTTCTTT
TRBJ1-2 | . | . | TRBV19 | CASSASGTWYSSFGYTF | TGTGCCAGTAGTGCTTCAGGGACTTGGTATTCGAGTTTTGGCTACACCTTC
TRBJ2-5 | TRBD1 | . | TRBV5-8 | CASSMGGTGVRETQYF | TGTGCCAGCAGCATGGGGGGGACAGGGGTTCGAGAGACCCAGTACTTC
TRBJ2-4 | . | . | TRBV7-2 | CASSLDGTSRIQYF | TGTGCCAGCAGCTTAGACGGGACTTCTCGGATTCAGTACTTC
TRBJ1-2 | . | . | TRBV30 | CAWSPGLSDGYTF | TGTGCCTGGAGTCCAGGGCTCTCCGATGGCTACACCTTC
TRBJ1-2 | TRBD1 | . | TRBV9 | CASSARGGAVYGYTF | TGTGCCAGCAGCGCCCGAGGGGGCGCGGTATATGGCTACACCTTC
TRBJ1-2 | . | once | TRBV19 | CASSIYPDSRYGYTF | TGTGCCAGTAGTATATATCCGGACAGTAGATATGGCTACACCTTC
TRBJ1-5 | . | . | TRBV7-2 | CASTSAAGSNQPQHF | TGTGCCAGCACATCCGCCGCGGGGAGTAATCAGCCCCAGCATTTT
TRBJ2-1 | . | . | TRBV24-1 | CATSDFSQGNEQFF | TGTGCCACCAGTGATTTCTCGCAGGGCAATGAGCAGTTCTTC
TRBJ2-5 | . | . | TRBV11-2 | CASSSQGGFETQYF | TGTGCCAGCAGCTCGCAAGGGGGATTTGAGACCCAGTACTTC
TRBJ2-3 | TRBD2 | once | TRBV5-6 | CASSLVGGKRDTDTQYF | TGTGCCAGCAGCTTGGTAGGCGGGAAGCGGGACACAGATACGCAGTATTTT
TRBJ2-7 | . | . | TRBV28 | CASSLQGLLSEQYF | TGTGCCAGCAGCCTACAGGGTTTATTGTCCGAGCAGTACTTC